These T cell receptor beta chains were read from a single sample in a study of blood T cell repertoires in COVID-19. Sequenced by immunoSEQ multiplex PCR; TCRdb stores in-frame clones only, minus some. The table shows 70,000 to 90,000 clones, with 75% to 95% occurring only once. Sequencing used peripheral blood. The receptors were sampled from a human donor in a cohort sampled during active COVID-19. Both conserved end residues are part of each CDR3. The order of the fields is CDR3 DNA, CDR3 protein, V gene, D gene, clone size, J gene. D genes are given only for firm matches. Size values are once, few and many counts, or a class for expanded clones, and some rows have none.

cdr3_nt: TGTGCCAGCGGGGGACAGATGAACACTGAAGCTTTCTTT; cdr3_aa: CASGGQMNTEAFF; v_call: TRBV6-5; d_call: TRBD1; clone_size: NA; j_call: TRBJ1-1
cdr3_nt: TGTGCCAGCAGCCGCCTGGGGACAGGCCGGAACAATGAGCAGTTCTTC; cdr3_aa: CASSRLGTGRNNEQFF; v_call: TRBV6-2/TRBV6-3; d_call: TRBD1; clone_size: once; j_call: TRBJ2-1
cdr3_nt: TGTGCCAGCTCACCGCTAGCGGGGGCGGACAATGAGCAGTTCTTC; cdr3_aa: CASSPLAGADNEQFF; v_call: TRBV18; d_call: TRBD2; clone_size: NA; j_call: TRBJ2-1
cdr3_nt: TGCGCCAGCAGCCACGCAGCGGGGGTCAACTCCTACAATGAGCAGTTCTTC; cdr3_aa: CASSHAAGVNSYNEQFF; v_call: TRBV5-1; d_call: TRBD2; clone_size: NA; j_call: TRBJ2-1
cdr3_nt: TGTGCCAGCAGCTCGCCGGGACTAGCGGGGGCGAACACCGGGGAGCTGTTTTTT; cdr3_aa: CASSSPGLAGANTGELFF; v_call: TRBV7-9; d_call: TRBD2; clone_size: NA; j_call: TRBJ2-2
cdr3_nt: TGTGCCAGCAGCCCGGGACTAGCGGGAGCGGGGGCCCAGTACTTC; cdr3_aa: CASSPGLAGAGAQYF; v_call: TRBV3-1/TRBV3-2; d_call: TRBD2; clone_size: NA; j_call: TRBJ2-5
cdr3_nt: TGTGCCAGCAGTTACGCCCAGGCCTCTGGAAACACCATATATTTT; cdr3_aa: CASSYAQASGNTIYF; v_call: TRBV6-6; d_call: NA; clone_size: NA; j_call: TRBJ1-3
cdr3_nt: TGTGCCAGCAGCCCGGCCGGGACAGCTAATGAAAAACTGTTTTTT; cdr3_aa: CASSPAGTANEKLFF; v_call: TRBV14; d_call: TRBD1; clone_size: NA; j_call: TRBJ1-4
cdr3_nt: TGTGCCAGTAGTGGACGACAGGGAGAAGGAGGGGATGACTATGGCTACACCTTC; cdr3_aa: CASSGRQGEGGDDYGYTF; v_call: TRBV19; d_call: TRBD1; clone_size: NA; j_call: TRBJ1-2
cdr3_nt: TGTGCCAGCAGCTTACGTGGGTCAGGCAATGAGCAGTTCTTC; cdr3_aa: CASSLRGSGNEQFF; v_call: TRBV13; d_call: NA; clone_size: NA; j_call: TRBJ2-1
cdr3_nt: TGTGCCAGCAGCCAAGATCAGTGGACAGGGAAAGAGACCCAGTACTTC; cdr3_aa: CASSQDQWTGKETQYF; v_call: TRBV3-1/TRBV3-2; d_call: TRBD1; clone_size: NA; j_call: TRBJ2-5
cdr3_nt: TGTGCCAGCAGCCCAAAAGGTTGGAGCTACGAGCAGTACTTC; cdr3_aa: CASSPKGWSYEQYF; v_call: TRBV6-6; d_call: NA; clone_size: NA; j_call: TRBJ2-7
cdr3_nt: TGTGCCAGCAGCTTGGAGATAGTCTCCGCCGGGGAGCTGTTTTTT; cdr3_aa: CASSLEIVSAGELFF; v_call: TRBV5-6; d_call: NA; clone_size: NA; j_call: TRBJ2-2
cdr3_nt: TGTGCCAGCAGTTTCGGGACTAGCGGGAACACCGGGGAGCTGTTTTTT; cdr3_aa: CASSFGTSGNTGELFF; v_call: TRBV6-6; d_call: TRBD2; clone_size: NA; j_call: TRBJ2-2
cdr3_nt: TGTGCCAGCAGCTTAAGTTGGACAGCGGATAATTCACCCCTCCACTTT; cdr3_aa: CASSLSWTADNSPLHF; v_call: TRBV7-9; d_call: NA; clone_size: NA; j_call: TRBJ1-6
cdr3_nt: TGTGCCAGCAGCCAAACGTACAGGGGAAACTCTGGGGCCAACGTCCTGACTTTC; cdr3_aa: CASSQTYRGNSGANVLTF; v_call: TRBV3-1/TRBV3-2; d_call: TRBD1; clone_size: NA; j_call: TRBJ2-6
cdr3_nt: TGTGCCAGCAGTGCCATGAGCGGGGCCCAAGAGACCCAGTACTTC; cdr3_aa: CASSAMSGAQETQYF; v_call: TRBV25-1; d_call: TRBD2; clone_size: NA; j_call: TRBJ2-5
cdr3_nt: TGTGCCACCAGTGATCCCGGACAGGGGCGATTGTTGGAGACCCAGTACTTC; cdr3_aa: CATSDPGQGRLLETQYF; v_call: TRBV24-1; d_call: TRBD1; clone_size: NA; j_call: TRBJ2-5
cdr3_nt: TGTGCCAGCGGGACTAGCGGGGGGCGGACCCAAGAGACCCAGTACTTC; cdr3_aa: CASGTSGGRTQETQYF; v_call: TRBV7-9; d_call: TRBD2; clone_size: NA; j_call: TRBJ2-5
cdr3_nt: TGTGCCAGCTCACCAGTCAAAATGAACACTGAAGCTTTCTTT; cdr3_aa: CASSPVKMNTEAFF; v_call: TRBV18; d_call: NA; clone_size: NA; j_call: TRBJ1-1
cdr3_nt: TGTGCCAGTGGCCGGGAAATTAATTCACCCCTCCACTTT; cdr3_aa: CASGREINSPLHF; v_call: TRBV28; d_call: NA; clone_size: once; j_call: TRBJ1-6
cdr3_nt: TGTGCCAGCAGTTACGGGGAGGGTCGGGGCTATGGCTACACCTTC; cdr3_aa: CASSYGEGRGYGYTF; v_call: TRBV6-5; d_call: NA; clone_size: NA; j_call: TRBJ1-2
cdr3_nt: TGTGCCAGCAAGGGGACTAGCGACTGCGAGCAGTACTTC; cdr3_aa: CASKGTSDCEQYF; v_call: TRBV21-1; d_call: NA; clone_size: NA; j_call: TRBJ2-7
cdr3_nt: TGCAGCGTTGCCGATGGTAAGAAAAGAGGTGGCTACACCTTC; cdr3_aa: CSVADGKKRGGYTF; v_call: TRBV29-1; d_call: NA; clone_size: NA; j_call: TRBJ1-2
cdr3_nt: TGTGCCAGCAGGGTCACAGAAGACACAGATACGCAGTATTTT; cdr3_aa: CASRVTEDTDTQYF; v_call: TRBV11-2; d_call: NA; clone_size: NA; j_call: TRBJ2-3
cdr3_nt: TGTGCCAGCAGCCTGACAGGTTTTGCGTTCTTC; cdr3_aa: CASSLTGFAFF; v_call: TRBV6-2/TRBV6-3; d_call: NA; clone_size: NA; j_call: TRBJ2-1
cdr3_nt: TGTGCCAGCAGTGAACAATCCTACGAGCAGTACTTC; cdr3_aa: CASSEQSYEQYF; v_call: TRBV6-1; d_call: NA; clone_size: NA; j_call: TRBJ2-7
cdr3_nt: TGTGCCAGCAGTTACCCGGGACAGGGTCCTTATGGCTACACCTTC; cdr3_aa: CASSYPGQGPYGYTF; v_call: TRBV6-5; d_call: TRBD1; clone_size: NA; j_call: TRBJ1-2
cdr3_nt: TGTGCCAGCAGTTTACTGACAGGGGTCACTGAAGCTTTCTTT; cdr3_aa: CASSLLTGVTEAFF; v_call: TRBV28; d_call: TRBD1; clone_size: NA; j_call: TRBJ1-1
cdr3_nt: TGCGCCAGCAGCTTTGCACGACTAGCGGGGAGGAATGAGCAGTTCTTC; cdr3_aa: CASSFARLAGRNEQFF; v_call: TRBV5-1; d_call: TRBD2; clone_size: NA; j_call: TRBJ2-1
cdr3_nt: TGTGCCAGTAGTACAGGACAGGTCTACAATGAGCAGTTCTTC; cdr3_aa: CASSTGQVYNEQFF; v_call: TRBV19; d_call: TRBD1; clone_size: NA; j_call: TRBJ2-1
cdr3_nt: TGTGCCAGCGATGAGTGGTACGAGCAGTACTTC; cdr3_aa: CASDEWYEQYF; v_call: TRBV3-1/TRBV3-2; d_call: NA; clone_size: NA; j_call: TRBJ2-7
cdr3_nt: TGTGCCAGCAGCCCCGACCCAGAGCGTCGATACTTC; cdr3_aa: CASSPDPERRYF; v_call: TRBV7-2; d_call: NA; clone_size: NA; j_call: TRBJ2-4
cdr3_nt: TGTGCCAGCAGCTTCCTCTCCGGGACTAGCGGGGGGGCTGAAAATGAGCAGTTCTTC; cdr3_aa: CASSFLSGTSGGAENEQFF; v_call: TRBV7-2; d_call: TRBD2; clone_size: NA; j_call: TRBJ2-1
cdr3_nt: TGTGCCTGGCGTTCTGGCGCAGGGGCCGCTCCTGGGGCCAACGTCCTGACTTTC; cdr3_aa: CAWRSGAGAAPGANVLTF; v_call: TRBV30; d_call: NA; clone_size: NA; j_call: TRBJ2-6
cdr3_nt: TGTGCCAGCAGTGAACGACCGGGCACTGAAGCTTTCTTT; cdr3_aa: CASSERPGTEAFF; v_call: TRBV6-1; d_call: NA; clone_size: once; j_call: TRBJ1-1
cdr3_nt: TGTGCCAGCAGCTTGAATCCGGTACCGACTGAAGCTTTCTTT; cdr3_aa: CASSLNPVPTEAFF; v_call: TRBV11-1; d_call: NA; clone_size: NA; j_call: TRBJ1-1
cdr3_nt: TGTGCCCGGGAGGGCCGGGTCCGTCAGCCCCAGCATTTT; cdr3_aa: CAREGRVRQPQHF; v_call: TRBV5-8; d_call: NA; clone_size: NA; j_call: TRBJ1-5
cdr3_nt: TGTGCCAGCACTGAGGATACGGTTGACGATGAGCAGTTCTTC; cdr3_aa: CASTEDTVDDEQFF; v_call: TRBV6-6; d_call: NA; clone_size: NA; j_call: TRBJ2-1
cdr3_nt: TGTGCCAGCCGGACAGGGGGCACTCAGCCCCAGCATTTT; cdr3_aa: CASRTGGTQPQHF; v_call: TRBV2; d_call: TRBD1; clone_size: few; j_call: TRBJ1-5
cdr3_nt: TGTGCCAGCAGTGGACAGACCTATGGCTACACCTTC; cdr3_aa: CASSGQTYGYTF; v_call: TRBV12-3/TRBV12-4; d_call: NA; clone_size: NA; j_call: TRBJ1-2
cdr3_nt: TGTGCCTGGAGTCCCCGGCTCCGCGGGAGCAATCAGCCCCAGCATTTT; cdr3_aa: CAWSPRLRGSNQPQHF; v_call: TRBV30; d_call: NA; clone_size: NA; j_call: TRBJ1-5
cdr3_nt: TGTGCCAGCAGTCAGACTAGCGGCCCCTACGAGCAGTACTTC; cdr3_aa: CASSQTSGPYEQYF; v_call: TRBV6-5; d_call: TRBD2; clone_size: NA; j_call: TRBJ2-7
cdr3_nt: TGTGCCAGCAGCAAAGGCCAGGGGGCCTACGAGCAGTACTTC; cdr3_aa: CASSKGQGAYEQYF; v_call: TRBV21-1; d_call: NA; clone_size: few; j_call: TRBJ2-7
cdr3_nt: TGTGCCAGCAGCCCAGGGCGGGGGGTCCCCGGGGAGCTGTTTTTT; cdr3_aa: CASSPGRGVPGELFF; v_call: TRBV3-1/TRBV3-2; d_call: TRBD2; clone_size: NA; j_call: TRBJ2-2
cdr3_nt: TGTGCCAGCAGCCAAAGAGCGGGGGCCGACACAGATACGCAGTATTTT; cdr3_aa: CASSQRAGADTDTQYF; v_call: TRBV3-1/TRBV3-2; d_call: TRBD2; clone_size: NA; j_call: TRBJ2-3
cdr3_nt: TGTGCCAGCAGTTGGGGCGGGGGGCTGCCCACAGATACGCAGTATTTT; cdr3_aa: CASSWGGGLPTDTQYF; v_call: TRBV6-2/TRBV6-3; d_call: TRBD2; clone_size: NA; j_call: TRBJ2-3
cdr3_nt: TGTGCCAGCAGCTTTAGCGGGAGGGCCTACAATGAGCAGTTCTTC; cdr3_aa: CASSFSGRAYNEQFF; v_call: TRBV7-2; d_call: TRBD2; clone_size: NA; j_call: TRBJ2-1
cdr3_nt: TGTGCCAGCAGCGTAGGGGACAGGGGGAGGGACACTGAAGCTTTCTTT; cdr3_aa: CASSVGDRGRDTEAFF; v_call: TRBV9; d_call: TRBD1; clone_size: few; j_call: TRBJ1-1
cdr3_nt: TGCAGTGTACGCGGGGACTATGGCTACACCTTC; cdr3_aa: CSVRGDYGYTF; v_call: TRBV20-1; d_call: NA; clone_size: NA; j_call: TRBJ1-2